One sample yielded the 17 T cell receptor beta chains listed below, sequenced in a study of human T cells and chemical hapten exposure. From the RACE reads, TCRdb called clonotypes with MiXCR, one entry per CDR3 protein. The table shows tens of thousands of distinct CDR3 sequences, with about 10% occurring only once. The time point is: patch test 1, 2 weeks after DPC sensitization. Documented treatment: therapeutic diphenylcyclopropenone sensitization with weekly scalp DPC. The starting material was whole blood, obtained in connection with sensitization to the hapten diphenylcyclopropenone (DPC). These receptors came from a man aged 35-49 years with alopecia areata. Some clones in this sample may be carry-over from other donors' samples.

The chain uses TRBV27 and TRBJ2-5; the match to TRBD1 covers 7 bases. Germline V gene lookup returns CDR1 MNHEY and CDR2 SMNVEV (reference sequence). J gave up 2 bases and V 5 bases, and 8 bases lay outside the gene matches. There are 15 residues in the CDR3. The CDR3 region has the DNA TGTGCCAGCAGTCGGGACAGAAGGAATCAAGAGACCCAGTACTTC. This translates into CASSRDRRNQETQYF.

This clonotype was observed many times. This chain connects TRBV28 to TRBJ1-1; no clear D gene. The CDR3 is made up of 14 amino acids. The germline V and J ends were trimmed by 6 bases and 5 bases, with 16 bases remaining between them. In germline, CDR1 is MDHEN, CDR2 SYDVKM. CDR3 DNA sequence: TGTGCCAGCAGGGGCCCTCGGTCGGGGACTGAAGCTTTCTTT. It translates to CASRGPRSGTEAFF.

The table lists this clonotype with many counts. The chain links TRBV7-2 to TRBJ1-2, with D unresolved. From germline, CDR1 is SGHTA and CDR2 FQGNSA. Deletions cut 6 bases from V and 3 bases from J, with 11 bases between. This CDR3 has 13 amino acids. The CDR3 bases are TGTGCCAGCAGTCCCGTCAGCGACTATGGCTACACCTTC. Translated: CASSPVSDYGYTF. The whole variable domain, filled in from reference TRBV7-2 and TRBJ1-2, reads GAGVSQSPSNKVTEKGKDVELRCDPISGHTALYWYRQSLGQGLEFLIYFQGNSAPDKSGLPSDRFSAERTGGSVSTLTIQRTQQEDSAVYLCASSPVSDYGYTFGSGTRLTVV.

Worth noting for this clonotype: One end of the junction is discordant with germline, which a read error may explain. The CDR3 DNA reads TGTGCCAGCAGTGAAGAGTATTCTAGCACAGATATGCAGTATTTT. Protein product: CASSEEYSSTDMQYF. This chain links TRBV2 with TRBJ2-3; tentatively, D is TRBD2 (5 bases). Germline CDR1 and CDR2: SNHLY and FYNNEI. The length of the CDR3 is 15 residues.

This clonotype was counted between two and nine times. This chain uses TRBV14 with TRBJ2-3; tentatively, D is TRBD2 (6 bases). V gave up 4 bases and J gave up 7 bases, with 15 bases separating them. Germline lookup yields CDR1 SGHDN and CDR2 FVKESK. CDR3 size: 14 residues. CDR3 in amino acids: CASSRDLGAHTQYF. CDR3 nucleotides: TGTGCCAGCAGCCGGGACTTAGGCGCACATACGCAGTATTTT.

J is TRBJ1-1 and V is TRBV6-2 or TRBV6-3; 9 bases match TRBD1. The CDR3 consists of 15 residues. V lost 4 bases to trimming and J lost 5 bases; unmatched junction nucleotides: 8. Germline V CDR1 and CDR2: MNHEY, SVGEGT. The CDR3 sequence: CASSSRTGGVTEAFF. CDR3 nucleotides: TGTGCCAGCAGTTCGCGAACAGGGGGCGTTACTGAAGCTTTCTTT.

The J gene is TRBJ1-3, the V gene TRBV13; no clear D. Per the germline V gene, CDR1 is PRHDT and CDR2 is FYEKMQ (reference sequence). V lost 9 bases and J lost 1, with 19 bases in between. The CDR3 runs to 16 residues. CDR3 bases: TGTGCCAGTAAAGGACCGGGTCGAAATTCTGGAAACACCATATATTTT. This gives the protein CASKGPGRNSGNTIYF.

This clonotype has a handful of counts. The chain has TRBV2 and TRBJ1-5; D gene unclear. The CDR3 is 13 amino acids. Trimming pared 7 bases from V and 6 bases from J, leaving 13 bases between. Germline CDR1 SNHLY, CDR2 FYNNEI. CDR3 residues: CASKSGTGQPQHF. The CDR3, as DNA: TGTGCCAGCAAGAGCGGTACGGGTCAGCCCCAGCATTTT.

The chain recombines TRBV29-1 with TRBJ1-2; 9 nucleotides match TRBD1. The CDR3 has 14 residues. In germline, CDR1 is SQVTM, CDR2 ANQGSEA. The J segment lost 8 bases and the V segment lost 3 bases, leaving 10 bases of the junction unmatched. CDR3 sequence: CSVDSVTGGYGYTF. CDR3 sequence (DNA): TGCAGCGTTGATAGTGTGACAGGGGGTTACGGCTACACCTTC.

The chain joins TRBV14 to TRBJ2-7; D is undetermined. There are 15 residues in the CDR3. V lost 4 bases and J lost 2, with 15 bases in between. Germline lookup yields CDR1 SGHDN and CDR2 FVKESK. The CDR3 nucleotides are TGTGCCAGCAGCCGGGTACCAAAGGGCGCCTACGAGCAGTACGTC. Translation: CASSRVPKGAYEQYV.

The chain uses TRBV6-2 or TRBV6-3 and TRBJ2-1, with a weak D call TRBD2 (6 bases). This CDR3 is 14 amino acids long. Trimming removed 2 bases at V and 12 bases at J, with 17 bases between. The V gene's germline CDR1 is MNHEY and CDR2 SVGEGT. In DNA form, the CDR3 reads TGTGCCAGCAGTTACGTAGCGGCACTGGCGGGGCAGTTCTTC. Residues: CASSYVAALAGQFF.

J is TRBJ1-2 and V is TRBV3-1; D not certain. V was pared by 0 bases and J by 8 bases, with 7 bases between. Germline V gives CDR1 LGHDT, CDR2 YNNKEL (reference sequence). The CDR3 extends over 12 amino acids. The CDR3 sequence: CASSQDRRGYTF. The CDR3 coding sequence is TGTGCCAGCAGCCAAGATCGCAGGGGCTACACCTTC.

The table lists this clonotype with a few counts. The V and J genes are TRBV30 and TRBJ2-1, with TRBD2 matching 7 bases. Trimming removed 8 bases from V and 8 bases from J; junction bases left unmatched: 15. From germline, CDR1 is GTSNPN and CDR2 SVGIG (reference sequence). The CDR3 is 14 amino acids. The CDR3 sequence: CARSGTNGRDEQFF. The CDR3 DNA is TGTGCCAGATCCGGGACTAACGGGAGAGATGAGCAGTTCTTC.

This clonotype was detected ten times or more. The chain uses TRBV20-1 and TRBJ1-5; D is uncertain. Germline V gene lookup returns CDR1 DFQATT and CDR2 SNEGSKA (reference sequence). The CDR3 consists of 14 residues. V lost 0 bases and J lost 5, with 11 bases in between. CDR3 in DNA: TGCAGTGCTAGAGAAGGCTTTTGGGATCAGCCCCAGCATTTT. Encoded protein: CSAREGFWDQPQHF.

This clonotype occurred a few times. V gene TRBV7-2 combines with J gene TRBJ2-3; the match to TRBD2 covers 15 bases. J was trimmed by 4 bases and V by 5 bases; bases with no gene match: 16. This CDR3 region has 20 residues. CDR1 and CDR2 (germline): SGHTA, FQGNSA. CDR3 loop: CASSPFFAGGLAGGPDTQYF. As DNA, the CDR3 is TGTGCCAGCAGCCCCTTCTTTGCGGGGGGACTAGCGGGAGGTCCAGATACGCAGTATTTT.

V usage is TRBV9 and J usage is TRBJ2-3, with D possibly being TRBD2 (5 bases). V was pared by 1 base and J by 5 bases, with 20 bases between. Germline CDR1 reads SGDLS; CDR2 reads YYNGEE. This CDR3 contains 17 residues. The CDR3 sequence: CASSVSPPGNGKDTQYF. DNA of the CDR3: TGTGCCAGCAGCGTATCCCCACCGGGGAATGGAAAAGATACGCAGTATTTT.

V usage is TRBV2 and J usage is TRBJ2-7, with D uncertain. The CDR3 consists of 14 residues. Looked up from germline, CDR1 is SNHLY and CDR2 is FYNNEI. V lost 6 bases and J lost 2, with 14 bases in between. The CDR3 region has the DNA TGTGCCAGCAGGAGAGAACGGAAAACCTACGAGCAGTACGTC. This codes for CASRRERKTYEQYV.